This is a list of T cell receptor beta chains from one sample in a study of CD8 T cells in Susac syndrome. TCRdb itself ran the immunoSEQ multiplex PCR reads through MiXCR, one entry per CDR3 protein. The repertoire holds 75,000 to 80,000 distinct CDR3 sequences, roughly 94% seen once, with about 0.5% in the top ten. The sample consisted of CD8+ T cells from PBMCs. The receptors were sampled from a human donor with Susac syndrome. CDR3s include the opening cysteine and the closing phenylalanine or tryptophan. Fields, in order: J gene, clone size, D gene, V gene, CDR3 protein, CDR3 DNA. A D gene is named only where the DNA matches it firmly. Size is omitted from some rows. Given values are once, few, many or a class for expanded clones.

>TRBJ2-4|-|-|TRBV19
CASSIRDTAAKAKNIQYF
TGTGCCAGTAGTATTCGGGACACGGCTGCCAAGGCCAAAAACATTCAGTACTTC
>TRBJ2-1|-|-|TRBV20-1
CSARDRSGFSYNEQFF
TGCAGTGCTAGAGATCGGAGCGGGTTCTCCTACAATGAGCAGTTCTTC
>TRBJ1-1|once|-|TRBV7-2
CASSYGRNTEAFF
TGTGCCAGCAGCTACGGCAGGAACACTGAAGCTTTCTTT
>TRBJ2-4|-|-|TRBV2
CASGRELAKNIQYF
TGTGCCAGCGGACGGGAACTAGCCAAAAACATTCAGTACTTC
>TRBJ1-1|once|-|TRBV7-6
CASSLKHGESRRLTEAFF
TGTGCCAGCAGCTTAAAGCATGGAGAGTCTCGGCGGTTGACTGAAGCTTTCTTT
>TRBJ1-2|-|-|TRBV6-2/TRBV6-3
CASSYGQLYGYTF
TGTGCCAGCAGTTACGGCCAGCTCTATGGCTACACCTTC
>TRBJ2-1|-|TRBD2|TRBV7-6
CASSLESSGHSYNEQFF
TGTGCCAGCAGCTTAGAGTCTAGCGGACACTCCTACAATGAGCAGTTCTTC
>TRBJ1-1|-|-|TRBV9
CASSDGRGAFF
TGTGCCAGCAGCGACGGAAGGGGAGCTTTCTTT
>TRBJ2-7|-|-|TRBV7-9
CASSLVGRAYEQYF
TGTGCCAGCAGCTTAGTTGGCAGGGCCTACGAGCAGTACTTC
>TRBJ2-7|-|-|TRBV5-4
CASRDRLTYEQYF
TGTGCCAGCAGAGACAGGTTAACCTACGAGCAGTACTTC
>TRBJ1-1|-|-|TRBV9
CASSVGRQFDTEAFF
TGTGCCAGCAGCGTAGGCAGACAGTTTGACACTGAAGCTTTCTTT
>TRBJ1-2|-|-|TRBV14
CASSQGVRDGYTF
TGTGCCAGCAGCCAAGGGGTGAGGGATGGCTACACCTTC
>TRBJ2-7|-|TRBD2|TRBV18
CASSPERGASYEQYF
TGTGCCAGCTCACCAGAGCGGGGGGCCTCCTACGAGCAGTACTTC
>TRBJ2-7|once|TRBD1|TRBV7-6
CASSLERTGGNYEQYF
TGTGCCAGCAGCTTAGAAAGGACAGGGGGCAACTACGAGCAGTACTTC
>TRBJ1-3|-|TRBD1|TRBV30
CAWSRDSGSGNTIYF
TGTGCCTGGAGTAGGGACAGTGGCTCTGGAAACACCATATATTTT
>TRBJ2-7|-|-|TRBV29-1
CSVEGGDSEQYF
TGCAGCGTTGAAGGCGGGGATAGCGAGCAGTACTTC
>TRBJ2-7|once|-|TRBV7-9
CASSLSVDEQYF
TGTGCCAGCAGCTTATCCGTGGACGAGCAGTACTTC
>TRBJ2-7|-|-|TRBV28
CASSRQSSYEQYF
TGTGCCAGCAGCCGACAGAGCTCCTACGAGCAGTACTTC
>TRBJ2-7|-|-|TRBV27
CASRSGVHEQYF
TGTGCCAGCAGATCAGGGGTACACGAGCAGTACTTC
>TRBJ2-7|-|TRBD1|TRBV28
CASSLIRQGVYEQYF
TGTGCCAGCAGTTTAATTAGACAGGGAGTCTACGAGCAGTACTTC
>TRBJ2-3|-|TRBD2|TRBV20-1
CSARGTLEAGGPTDTQYF
TGCAGTGCTAGAGGAACATTGGAAGCGGGGGGGCCGACAGATACGCAGTATTTT
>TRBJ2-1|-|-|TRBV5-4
CASSLLQGVWYNEQFF
TGTGCCAGCAGCTTGCTTCAGGGAGTGTGGTACAATGAGCAGTTCTTC
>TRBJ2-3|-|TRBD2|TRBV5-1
CASSLSGALDTQYF
TGCGCCAGCAGCCTTAGCGGGGCCCTGGATACGCAGTATTTT
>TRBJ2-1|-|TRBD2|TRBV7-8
CASSSRLAANEQFF
TGTGCCAGCAGCTCACGACTAGCGGCGAATGAGCAGTTCTTC
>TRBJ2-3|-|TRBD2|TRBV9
CASSAPKRGGEDTQYF
TGTGCCAGCAGTGCGCCTAAGCGGGGGGGAGAGGATACGCAGTATTTT
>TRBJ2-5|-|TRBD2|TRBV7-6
CASSLYLAGVQETQYF
TGTGCCAGCAGCTTATATCTAGCGGGGGTTCAAGAGACCCAGTACTTC
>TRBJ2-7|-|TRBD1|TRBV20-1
CSADYRDRDTYEQYF
TGCAGTGCTGACTACCGGGACAGGGACACCTACGAGCAGTACTTC
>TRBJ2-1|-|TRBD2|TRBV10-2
CASSALERGAYNEQFF
TGCGCCAGCAGTGCCCTCGAGCGGGGGGCCTACAATGAGCAGTTCTTC
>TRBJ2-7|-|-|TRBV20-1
CSARVGPRRTVAYEQYF
TGCAGTGCTAGAGTGGGCCCGCGGAGGACAGTCGCCTACGAGCAGTACTTC
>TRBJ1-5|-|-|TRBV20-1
CSARFSNQPQHF
TGCAGTGCTAGGTTTAGCAATCAGCCCCAGCATTTT
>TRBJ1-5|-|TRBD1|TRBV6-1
CASREGDSLFGNQPQHF
TGTGCCAGCAGGGAGGGGGACAGTCTGTTTGGCAATCAGCCCCAGCATTTT
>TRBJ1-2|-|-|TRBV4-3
CASSQAGTDYGYTF
TGCGCCAGCAGCCAAGCGGGCACCGACTATGGCTACACCTTC
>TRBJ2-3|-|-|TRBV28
CASSSLGVGGPKDTQYF
TGTGCCAGCAGTTCCTTAGGGGTGGGGGGGCCTAAAGATACGCAGTATTTT
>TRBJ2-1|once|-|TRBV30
CAWTGRYNEQFF
TGTGCCTGGACAGGGAGGTACAATGAGCAGTTCTTC
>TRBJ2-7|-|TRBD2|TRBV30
CAWSRGDTYEQYF
TGTGCCTGGAGTCGGGGGGATACCTACGAGCAGTACTTC
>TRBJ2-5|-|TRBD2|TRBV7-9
CASSSLAEETQYF
TGTGCCAGCAGCTCCCTAGCGGAAGAGACCCAGTACTTC
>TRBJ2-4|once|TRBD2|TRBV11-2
CASSLDLAGIQYF
TGTGCCAGCAGCTTAGATCTAGCGGGCATTCAGTACTTC
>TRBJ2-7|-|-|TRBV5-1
CASSLARAGPKGYEQYF
TGCGCCAGCAGCTTGGCCAGGGCAGGACCCAAGGGCTACGAGCAGTACTTC
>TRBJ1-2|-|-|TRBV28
CASSFSNYGYTF
TGTGCCAGCAGTTTTTCCAACTATGGCTACACCTTC
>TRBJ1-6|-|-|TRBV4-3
CASSPQGQDSSPLHF
TGCGCCAGCAGCCCTCAGGGGCAGGATAGTTCACCCCTCCACTTT
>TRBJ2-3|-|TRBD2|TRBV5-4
CASSSKGLAGTDTQYF
TGTGCCAGCAGCTCGAAGGGACTAGCGGGCACAGATACGCAGTATTTT
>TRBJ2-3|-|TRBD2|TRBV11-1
CASGAGGYTDTQYF
TGTGCCAGCGGAGCGGGGGGATACACAGATACGCAGTATTTT
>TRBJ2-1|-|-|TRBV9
CASSVGFEQFF
TGTGCCAGCAGCGTAGGCTTTGAGCAGTTCTTC
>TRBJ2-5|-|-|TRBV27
CASSLSSSKTQYF
TGTGCCAGCAGTTTATCGTCCAGCAAGACCCAGTACTTC
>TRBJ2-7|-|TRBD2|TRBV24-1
CATSDRRGGPTYEQYF
TGTGCCACCAGTGATCGGCGGGGGGGCCCGACCTACGAGCAGTACTTC
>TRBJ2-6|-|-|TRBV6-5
CASSTTKVRDLTF
TGTGCCAGCAGTACCACCAAGGTCCGGGACCTGACTTTC
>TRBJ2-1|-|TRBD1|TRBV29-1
CSGDVKDRAGEQFF
TGCAGCGGGGACGTAAAGGACAGGGCGGGTGAGCAGTTCTTC
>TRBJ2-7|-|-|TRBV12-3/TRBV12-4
CASSLAATSYEQYF
TGTGCCAGCAGTTTGGCGGCGACCTCCTACGAGCAGTACTTC
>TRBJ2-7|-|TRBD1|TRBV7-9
CASSPPGTGSEQYF
TGTGCCAGCAGCCCACCCGGGACAGGGTCCGAGCAGTACTTC
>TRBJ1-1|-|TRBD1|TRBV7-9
CASSLGDRSSPEAFF
TGTGCCAGCAGCTTGGGGGACAGGTCCTCCCCTGAAGCTTTCTTT
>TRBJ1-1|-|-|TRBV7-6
CASSLRTSEAFF
TGTGCCAGCAGCTTAAGGACATCTGAAGCTTTCTTT
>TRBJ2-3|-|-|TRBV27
CASSLSRTDTQYF
TGTGCCAGCAGTTTATCCCGCACAGATACGCAGTATTTT
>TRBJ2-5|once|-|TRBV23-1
CASSQLPAEETQYF
TGCGCCAGCAGTCAATTACCAGCCGAAGAGACCCAGTACTTC
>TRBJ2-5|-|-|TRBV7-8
CASSSRGETQYF
TGTGCCAGCAGCTCGAGGGGGGAGACCCAGTACTTC
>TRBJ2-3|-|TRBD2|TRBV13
CASSFQSGGQEDTQYF
TGTGCCAGCAGCTTCCAAAGCGGGGGGCAGGAAGATACGCAGTATTTT
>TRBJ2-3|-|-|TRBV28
CASTIGTPTDTQYF
TGTGCCAGCACTATCGGGACACCCACAGATACGCAGTATTTT
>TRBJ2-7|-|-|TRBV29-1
CSVEGSLSYEQYF
TGCAGCGTTGAAGGGTCCCTTTCCTACGAGCAGTACTTC
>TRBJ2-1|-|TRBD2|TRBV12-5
CASLGTSGYNEQFF
TGTGCTAGCCTCGGGACTAGCGGCTACAATGAGCAGTTCTTC
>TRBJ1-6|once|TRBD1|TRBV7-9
CASSLGSQGSTLHF
TGTGCCAGCAGCTTAGGTTCACAGGGGAGTACCCTCCACTTT